This T cell receptor (beta chain) came from a study of T cell responses to AZD1222 COVID-19 vaccine (dated by TCRdb to the early 2020s). About the investigation overall: A total of under 250 trial participants underwent TCR sequencing, of whom more than 200 had received two doses of AZD1222 and around 26 had received two doses of the MenACWY control vaccine. Trial participants were enrolled by age into subgroups of 18-55, 56-69 and 70-plus years, and around 150, 29 and 61 TCR-sequenced participants, respectively, were included in these subgroups. What the work shows at the level of the full study, not this receptor alone: Vaccine-associated CD4 TCRs spanned the whole spike protein, with dominant responses in regions 160-218 and 743-854. Conclusions about previously exposed vaccinees are limited because only six or seven AZD1222 recipients were SARS-CoV-2 seropositive at baseline. The 56-69-year group was small, and its depth increase did not reach significance, likely because of low power. A significant rise in spike-specific TCR breadth and depth was observed after two AZD1222 doses relative to day 0 and relative to MenACWY recipients. Participants were mostly white British, with more females than males. The authors suggested clonal diversity may have been underestimated. Because no day 14 peak-response samples were available, the repertoires could be characterized only after the peak T cell response. Epitopes outside the regions mutated in the B.1.351 and B.1.1.7 variants were reportedly recognized by nearly half of the unique spike-specific TCRs.

For this clone: The clone's antigen remains unknown. One end of the junction varies from germline; a read error may be responsible.

The meaning of the sample's time point label: about 28 days (+/-7) after the second vaccine dose. Because spike-specific TCR depth and breadth did not differ between the two schedules, AZD1222 recipients who got a second dose at roughly 4 weeks were pooled with those who got a second dose at roughly 12 weeks. Samples from vaccinated people were obtained from the UK trials COV001 and COV002, which included a single-blind randomized controlled phase 2/3 trial of AZD1222 (ChAdOx1 nCoV-19) in healthy adults. For TCRbeta chain sequencing, PBMC samples were collected from trial participants at day 0 and at day 28 after the second dose. CDR1 and CDR2 are read off the germline V gene as SGHDT and YYEEEE. The CDR3 measures 13 amino acids from cysteine to phenylalanine. The entry retains the CDR3 DNA only, 39 bases that are in frame from base 1. The CDR3 regions of human TCRbeta chains were analyzed by immunosequencing. In the source study's methods: Repertoire TCRs were checked for matches against a reference library of SARS-CoV-2-specific TCRs that had been generated using the MIRA antigen-specificity platform. Breadth was defined as the fraction of unique TCRs that were SARS-CoV-2-associated, and depth was defined as the fraction of total T cells that were SARS-CoV-2-associated. Using the MIRA data, each spike-specific TCR was assigned both to the spike region to which the TCR was reactive and to a CD4 or CD8 class. Log10-transformed breadth and depth values were compared by one-way ANOVA with Sidak's multiple comparisons tests. TCRdb took over this immuneACCESS table, retaining in-frame rearrangements with V and J assigned. Such tables are incomplete; in checked studies, under half of the missing clones stem from an unresolved V gene, and the remainder is unexplained. The D gene and trimming were derived from the DNA, and the V and J assignments and clone size from that table. The sample table holds about 100,000 clones, of which roughly 87% were seen once. The ten top clones hold around 4.5% of the sample.

The chain joins TRBV5-6 to TRBJ2-7; tentative D gene TRBD2, with 6 bases matching. This TCR was recovered from an adult who received the AZD1222 COVID-19 vaccine. The sample consisted of peripheral blood, taken 28 days after the second AZD1222 dose. The nucleotide sequence is TGTGCCAGCAGCCAAATCCTTGGGGGGACCCTATCCTTC. Translated, it gives CASSQILGGTLSF.